Sequencing of this T cell receptor (beta chain) was carried out in a study of shared T cell receptors in the human thymus. This CDR3 is built from 14 residues. Germline values: CDR1 SNHLY, CDR2 FYNNEI. Trimming took 6 bases from V and 1 from J, leaving 13 bases between them. Only in-frame clones appear in the TCRdb table, and some are missing; sequencing was by immunoSEQ multiplex PCR. The data show 540,000 or so clones, with about 84% seen just once and 0.013% held by the top ten. The same data also went into a second study, on human thymus T cells.

This sequence originates from a boy under two years old with a congenital heart defect. Sequencing was carried out using thymocytes. V is TRBV2 and J is TRBJ2-7; unclear D gene. The CDR3 region has the DNA TGTGCCAGCAGCGCGCTGCGGCGTTCCTACGAGCAGTACTTC. This gives the protein CASSALRRSYEQYF. The complete variable domain, with remaining parts taken from reference TRBV2 and TRBJ2-7, reads EPEVTQTPSHQVTQMGQEVILRCVPISNHLYFYWYRQILGQKVEFLVSFYNNEISEKSEIFDDQFSVERPDGSNFTLKIRSTKLEDSAMYFCASSALRRSYEQYFGPGTRLTVT.